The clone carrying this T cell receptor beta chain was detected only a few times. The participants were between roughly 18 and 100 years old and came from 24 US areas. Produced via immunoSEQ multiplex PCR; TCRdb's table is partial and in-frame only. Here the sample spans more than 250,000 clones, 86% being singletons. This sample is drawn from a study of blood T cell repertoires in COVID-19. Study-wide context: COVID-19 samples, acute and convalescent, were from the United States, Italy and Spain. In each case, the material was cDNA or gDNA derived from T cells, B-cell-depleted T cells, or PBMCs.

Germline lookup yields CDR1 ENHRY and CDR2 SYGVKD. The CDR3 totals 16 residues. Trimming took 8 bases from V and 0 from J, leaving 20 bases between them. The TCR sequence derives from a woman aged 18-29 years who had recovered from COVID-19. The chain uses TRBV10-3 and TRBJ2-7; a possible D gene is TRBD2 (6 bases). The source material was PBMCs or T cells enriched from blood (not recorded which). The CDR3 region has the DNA TGTGCCATCGGGGGAGGACAAACAAGCAGCTCCTACGAGCAGTACTTC. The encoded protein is CAIGGGQTSSSYEQYF.